This is a list of T cell receptor beta chains from one sample in a study of radiation and T cells in renal cell carcinoma. Data came from immunoSEQ multiplex PCR; TCRdb stores just in-frame clones and leaves some out. This sample has around 64,000 clones, with roughly 80% found just once. This sample comprised blood, obtained from a patient whose treatment included radiotherapy and nephrectomy. All receptors derive from a man in his fifties or sixties with renal cell carcinoma. CDR3s include the opening cysteine and the closing phenylalanine or tryptophan. The order of the fields is clone size, V gene, D gene, J gene, CDR3 DNA, CDR3 protein. The D gene is left open where the match is weak. Expanded clones get a size class; other rows say once, few or many, or leave the size out.

clone size: few; V gene: TRBV28; D gene: -; J gene: TRBJ1-1; CDR3 DNA: TGTGCCAGCACCCAGGGTATTCATGAAGCTTTCTTT; CDR3 protein: CASTQGIHEAFF
clone size: -; V gene: TRBV7-9; D gene: TRBD2; J gene: TRBJ2-2; CDR3 DNA: TGTGCCAGCAGCTTAGCTGGCGGGAGCCTCGCCGGGGAGCTGTTTTTT; CDR3 protein: CASSLAGGSLAGELFF
clone size: -; V gene: TRBV6-5; D gene: TRBD1; J gene: TRBJ2-1; CDR3 DNA: TGTGCCAGCAGTGCCAGGGGGTACAATGAGCAGTTCTTC; CDR3 protein: CASSARGYNEQFF
clone size: -; V gene: TRBV2; D gene: TRBD2; J gene: TRBJ2-5; CDR3 DNA: TGTGCCAGCAGTGTGGAAAGCGGGGGGGGACAAGAGACCCAGTACTTC; CDR3 protein: CASSVESGGGQETQYF
clone size: once; V gene: TRBV6-5; D gene: TRBD1; J gene: TRBJ2-1; CDR3 DNA: TGTGCCAGCAGCTCCACGAGGGGGCGCGAGGGTGAGCAGTTCTTC; CDR3 protein: CASSSTRGREGEQFF
clone size: -; V gene: TRBV6-5; D gene: TRBD1; J gene: TRBJ2-7; CDR3 DNA: TGTGCCAGCAGGCGGGACAGGGCCTCCTCCTACGAGCAGTACTTC; CDR3 protein: CASRRDRASSYEQYF
clone size: -; V gene: TRBV6-5; D gene: -; J gene: TRBJ1-2; CDR3 DNA: TGTGCCAGCAGCCCTACAAGGGATGACTACACCTTC; CDR3 protein: CASSPTRDDYTF
clone size: -; V gene: TRBV5-1; D gene: -; J gene: TRBJ2-5; CDR3 DNA: TGCGCCAGCAGCTTGAACACCCAAGAGACCCAGTACTTC; CDR3 protein: CASSLNTQETQYF
clone size: -; V gene: TRBV27; D gene: -; J gene: TRBJ2-5; CDR3 DNA: TGTGCCAGCAGTACCCTGAGGGACTTAGAGAAGACCCAGTACTTC; CDR3 protein: CASSTLRDLEKTQYF
clone size: -; V gene: TRBV19; D gene: TRBD1; J gene: TRBJ1-2; CDR3 DNA: TGTGCCAGTACCCCCTTAGCCGGGACAGCGTATGGCTACACCTTC; CDR3 protein: CASTPLAGTAYGYTF
clone size: -; V gene: TRBV7-9; D gene: -; J gene: TRBJ2-5; CDR3 DNA: TGTGCCAGCAGCTTAGGGCTCAGGAAGACCCAGTACTTC; CDR3 protein: CASSLGLRKTQYF
clone size: -; V gene: TRBV9; D gene: TRBD1; J gene: TRBJ2-3; CDR3 DNA: TGTGCCAGCAGCGTGTCCGACAGGGGAAGGGAAGACCTCCGGACGCAGTATTTT; CDR3 protein: CASSVSDRGREDLRTQYF
clone size: -; V gene: TRBV7-9; D gene: -; J gene: TRBJ1-4; CDR3 DNA: TGTGCCAGCAGCTTAGAAGGGGAAAAACTGTTTTTT; CDR3 protein: CASSLEGEKLFF
clone size: -; V gene: TRBV14; D gene: TRBD1; J gene: TRBJ1-4; CDR3 DNA: TGTGCCAGCAGCCGAATGGGACAGGGTAATGAAAAACTGTTTTTT; CDR3 protein: CASSRMGQGNEKLFF
clone size: -; V gene: TRBV9; D gene: TRBD2; J gene: TRBJ2-5; CDR3 DNA: TGTGCCAGCAGTAGCGGGAGGGCCCGGGAGACCCAGTACTTC; CDR3 protein: CASSSGRARETQYF
clone size: -; V gene: TRBV27; D gene: -; J gene: TRBJ2-1; CDR3 DNA: TGTGCCAGCAGCCCCATCGGGTCATATTACAATGAGCAGTTCTTC; CDR3 protein: CASSPIGSYYNEQFF
clone size: -; V gene: TRBV7-2; D gene: -; J gene: TRBJ2-3; CDR3 DNA: TGTGCCAGCAGCTTAGGCCTAGTTTCCGATACGCAGTATTTT; CDR3 protein: CASSLGLVSDTQYF
clone size: -; V gene: TRBV6-1; D gene: -; J gene: TRBJ1-6; CDR3 DNA: TGTGCCAGCAGTGACCTGAAGGGGGTGGAAGATAATTCACCCCTCCACTTT; CDR3 protein: CASSDLKGVEDNSPLHF
clone size: -; V gene: TRBV5-6; D gene: -; J gene: TRBJ1-2; CDR3 DNA: TGTGCCAGCAGCTTCGGACACCCGGGAGATGGCTACACCTTC; CDR3 protein: CASSFGHPGDGYTF
clone size: -; V gene: TRBV6-5; D gene: -; J gene: TRBJ1-5; CDR3 DNA: TGTGCCAGCAGTCCCACTTTTGAGGACGATCAGCCCCAGCATTTT; CDR3 protein: CASSPTFEDDQPQHF
clone size: -; V gene: TRBV6-5; D gene: TRBD1; J gene: TRBJ1-2; CDR3 DNA: TGTGCCAGCACCTCGACAGGGGGCGGGGATGGCTACACCTTC; CDR3 protein: CASTSTGGGDGYTF
clone size: -; V gene: TRBV6-5; D gene: -; J gene: TRBJ1-1; CDR3 DNA: TGTGCCAGCAGTTACTCTAGGGGGAGGCTCACTGAAGCTTTCTTT; CDR3 protein: CASSYSRGRLTEAFF
clone size: -; V gene: TRBV4-3; D gene: TRBD2; J gene: TRBJ2-7; CDR3 DNA: TGCGCCAGCAGCCAAGATAGCGCTAGCGGGTCCTACGAGCAGTACTTC; CDR3 protein: CASSQDSASGSYEQYF
clone size: -; V gene: TRBV7-2; D gene: TRBD2; J gene: TRBJ2-1; CDR3 DNA: TGTGCCAGCAGCTTCTTTAGACTAGCGATGGAGCAGTTCTTC; CDR3 protein: CASSFFRLAMEQFF
clone size: -; V gene: TRBV9; D gene: -; J gene: TRBJ2-7; CDR3 DNA: TGTGCCAGCAGCAGAGCTCCGTCTGGGGGGCTGGAGGACGAGCAGTACTTC; CDR3 protein: CASSRAPSGGLEDEQYF
clone size: -; V gene: TRBV12-5; D gene: -; J gene: TRBJ1-5; CDR3 DNA: TGTGCTACCGGGGCGCCGGGGGACAATCAGCCCCAGCATTTT; CDR3 protein: CATGAPGDNQPQHF